The text below deals with one T cell receptor beta chain. Once RNA had been extracted, it was reverse transcribed into cDNA to act as the sequencing template. Produced via immunoSEQ multiplex PCR; TCRdb's table is partial and in-frame only. This sample yields 90,000 to 100,000 clones, of which around 45% are seen a single time; about 1.2% belongs to the top ten. The data were obtained in a study of CD8+ T cells in alopecia areata. This CDR3 is built from 12 residues. Peripheral blood, together with lesional scalp punch biopsies, was collected from alopecia areata patients. The TCR comes from a human donor with alopecia areata. What was sequenced was CD4+ T cells sorted from blood. J is TRBJ2-1 and V is TRBV1; the D call TRBD1 from the table was never checked on the DNA. TRBV1 is given as a pseudogene. In nucleotides, the CDR3 is TGCACCAGCAGCCGAGATAGGACAGGGCAGTTCTTC. Protein sequence: CTSSRDRTGQFF.